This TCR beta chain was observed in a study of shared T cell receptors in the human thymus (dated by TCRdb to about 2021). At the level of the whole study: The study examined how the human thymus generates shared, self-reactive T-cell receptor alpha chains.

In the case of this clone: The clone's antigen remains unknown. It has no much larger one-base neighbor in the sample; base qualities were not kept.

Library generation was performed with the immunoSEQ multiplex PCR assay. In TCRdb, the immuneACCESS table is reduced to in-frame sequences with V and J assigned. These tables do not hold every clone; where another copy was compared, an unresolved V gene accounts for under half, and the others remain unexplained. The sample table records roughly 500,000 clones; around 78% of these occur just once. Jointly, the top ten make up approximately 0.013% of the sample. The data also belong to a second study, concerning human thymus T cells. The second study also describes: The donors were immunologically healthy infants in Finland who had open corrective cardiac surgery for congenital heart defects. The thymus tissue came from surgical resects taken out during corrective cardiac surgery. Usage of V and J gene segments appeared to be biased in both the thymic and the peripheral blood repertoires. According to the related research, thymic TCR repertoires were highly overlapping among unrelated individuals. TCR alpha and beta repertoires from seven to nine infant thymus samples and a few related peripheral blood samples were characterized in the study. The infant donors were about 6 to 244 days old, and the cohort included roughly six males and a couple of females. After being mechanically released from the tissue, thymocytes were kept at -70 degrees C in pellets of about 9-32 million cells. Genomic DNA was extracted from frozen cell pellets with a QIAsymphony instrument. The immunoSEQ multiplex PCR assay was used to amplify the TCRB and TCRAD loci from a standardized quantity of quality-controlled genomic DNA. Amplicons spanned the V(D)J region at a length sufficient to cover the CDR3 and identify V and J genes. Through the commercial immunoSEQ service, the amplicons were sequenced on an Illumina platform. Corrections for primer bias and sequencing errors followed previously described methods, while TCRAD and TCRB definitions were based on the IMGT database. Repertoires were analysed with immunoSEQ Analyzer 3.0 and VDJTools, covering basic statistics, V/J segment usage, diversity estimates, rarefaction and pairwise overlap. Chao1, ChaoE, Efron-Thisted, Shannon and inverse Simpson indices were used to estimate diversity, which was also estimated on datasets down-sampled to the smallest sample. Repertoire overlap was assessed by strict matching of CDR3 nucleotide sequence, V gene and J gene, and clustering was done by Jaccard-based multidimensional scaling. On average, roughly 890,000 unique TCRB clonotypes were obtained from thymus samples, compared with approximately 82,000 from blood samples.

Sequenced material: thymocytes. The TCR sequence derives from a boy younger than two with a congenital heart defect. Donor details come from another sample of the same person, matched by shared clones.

The DNA reads TGTGCCGTGGAGGGGACAGGGGCTGGCAATCAGCCCCAGCATTTT. Protein translation: CAVEGTGAGNQPQHF. Here the chain combines TRBV28 and TRBJ1-5; TRBD1 fits 10 bases in the junction. The junction shows trimming of 11 bases on V and 2 bases on J, and the gene matches do not reach 9 bases of it. Looking up the germline V gene yields CDR1 MDHEN and CDR2 SYDVKM. The CDR3 measures 15 amino acids from cysteine to phenylalanine. The retained sequence is limited to the CDR3, 45 bases, with the frame set at the first base.